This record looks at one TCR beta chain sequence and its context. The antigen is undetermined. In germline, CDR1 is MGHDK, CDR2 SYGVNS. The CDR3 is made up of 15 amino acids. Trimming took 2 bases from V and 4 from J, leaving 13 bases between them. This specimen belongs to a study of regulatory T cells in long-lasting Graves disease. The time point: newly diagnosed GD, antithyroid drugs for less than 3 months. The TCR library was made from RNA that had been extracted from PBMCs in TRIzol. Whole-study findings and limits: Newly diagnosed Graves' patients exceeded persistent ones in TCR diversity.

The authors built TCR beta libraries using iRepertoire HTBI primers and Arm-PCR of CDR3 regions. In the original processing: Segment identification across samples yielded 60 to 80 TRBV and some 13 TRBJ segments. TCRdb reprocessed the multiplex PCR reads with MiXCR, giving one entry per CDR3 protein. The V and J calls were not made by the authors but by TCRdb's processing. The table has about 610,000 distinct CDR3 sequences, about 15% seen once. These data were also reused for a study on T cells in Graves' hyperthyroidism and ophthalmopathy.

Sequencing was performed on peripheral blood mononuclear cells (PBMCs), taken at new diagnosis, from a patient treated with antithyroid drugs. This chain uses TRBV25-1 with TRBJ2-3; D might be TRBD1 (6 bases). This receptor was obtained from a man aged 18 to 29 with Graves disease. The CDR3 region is CASSEMDSLSDTQYF. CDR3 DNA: TGTGCCAGCAGTGAAATGGACAGCCTATCAGATACGCAGTATTTT. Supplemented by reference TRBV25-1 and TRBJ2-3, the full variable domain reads EADIYQTPRYLVIGTGKKITLECSQTMGHDKMYWYQQDPGMELHLIHYSYGVNSTEKGDLSSESTVSRIRTEHFPLTLESARPSHTSQYLCASSEMDSLSDTQYFGPGTRLTVL.